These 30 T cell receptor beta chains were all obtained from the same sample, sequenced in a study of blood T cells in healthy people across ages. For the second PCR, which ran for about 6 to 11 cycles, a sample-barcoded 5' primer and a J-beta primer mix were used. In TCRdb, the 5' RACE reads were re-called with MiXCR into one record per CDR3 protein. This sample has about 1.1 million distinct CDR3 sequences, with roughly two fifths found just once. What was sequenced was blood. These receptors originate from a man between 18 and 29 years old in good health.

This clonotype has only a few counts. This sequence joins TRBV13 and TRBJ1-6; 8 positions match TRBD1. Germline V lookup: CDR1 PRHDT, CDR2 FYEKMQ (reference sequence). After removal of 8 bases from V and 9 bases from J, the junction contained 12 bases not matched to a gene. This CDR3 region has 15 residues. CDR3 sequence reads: CASLLTGDEGSPLHF. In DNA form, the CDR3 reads TGTGCCAGCCTACTGACAGGGGACGAAGGTTCACCCCTCCACTTT.

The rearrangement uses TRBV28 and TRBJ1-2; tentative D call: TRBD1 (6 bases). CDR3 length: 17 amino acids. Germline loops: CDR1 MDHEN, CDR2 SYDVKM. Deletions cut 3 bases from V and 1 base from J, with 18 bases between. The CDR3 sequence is CASSLLLGGLINYGYTF. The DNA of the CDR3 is TGTGCCAGCAGTTTGCTCCTAGGGGGTCTAATTAACTATGGCTACACCTTC.

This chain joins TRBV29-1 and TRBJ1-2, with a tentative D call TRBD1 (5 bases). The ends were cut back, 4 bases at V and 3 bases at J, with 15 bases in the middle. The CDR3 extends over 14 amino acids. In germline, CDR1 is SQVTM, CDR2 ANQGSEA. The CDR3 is CSVGRDRIDYGYTF. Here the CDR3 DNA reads TGCAGCGTTGGCAGGGATCGGATTGACTATGGCTACACCTTC.

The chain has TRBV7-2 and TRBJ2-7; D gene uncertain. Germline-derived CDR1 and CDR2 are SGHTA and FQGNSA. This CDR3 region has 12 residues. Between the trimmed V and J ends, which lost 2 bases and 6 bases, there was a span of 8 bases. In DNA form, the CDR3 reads TGTGCCAGCAGCTTACCCATGGGCGAGCAGTACTTC. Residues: CASSLPMGEQYF.

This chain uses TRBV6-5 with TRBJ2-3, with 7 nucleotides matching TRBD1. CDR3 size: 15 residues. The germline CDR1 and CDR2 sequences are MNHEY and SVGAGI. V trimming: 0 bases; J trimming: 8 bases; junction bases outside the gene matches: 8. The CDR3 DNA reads TGTGCCAGCAGTTACTCGAGAACAGGGGAGCCTACGCAGTATTTT. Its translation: CASSYSRTGEPTQYF.

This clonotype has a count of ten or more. For the CDR3, the DNA is TGCGCCAGCAGCCAAGATGGGGTGGGCACAGATACGCAGTATTTT. Protein: CASSQDGVGTDTQYF. This sequence joins TRBV4-3 and TRBJ2-3; no clear D. Germline CDR1 LGHNA, CDR2 YSLEER. Trimming shortened V by 0 bases and J by 1 base, and 8 bases separated the two germline ends. The CDR3 has 15 residues.

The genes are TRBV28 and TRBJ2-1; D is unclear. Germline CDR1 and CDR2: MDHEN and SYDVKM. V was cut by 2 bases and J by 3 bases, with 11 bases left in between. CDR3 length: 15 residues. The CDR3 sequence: CASSLAEQYYNEQFF. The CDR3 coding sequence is TGTGCCAGCAGTTTAGCCGAACAGTACTACAATGAGCAGTTCTTC.

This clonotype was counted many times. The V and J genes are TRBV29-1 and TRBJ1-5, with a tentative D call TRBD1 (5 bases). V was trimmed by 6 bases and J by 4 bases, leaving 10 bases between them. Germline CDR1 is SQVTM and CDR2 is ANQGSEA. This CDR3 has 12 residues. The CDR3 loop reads CSVSGGNQPQHF. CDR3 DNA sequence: TGCAGCGTGTCGGGGGGGAATCAGCCCCAGCATTTT. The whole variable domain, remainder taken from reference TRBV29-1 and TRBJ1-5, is SAVISQKPSRDICQRGTSLTIQCQVDSQVTMMFWYRQQPGQSLTLIATANQGSEATYESGFVIDKFPISRPNLTFSTLTVSNMSPEDSSIYLCSVSGGNQPQHFGDGTRLSIL.

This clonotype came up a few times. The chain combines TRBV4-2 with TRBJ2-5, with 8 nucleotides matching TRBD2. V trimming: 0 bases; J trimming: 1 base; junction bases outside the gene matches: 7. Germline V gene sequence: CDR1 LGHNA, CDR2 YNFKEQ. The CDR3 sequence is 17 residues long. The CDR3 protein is CASSQDGLAGLQETQYF. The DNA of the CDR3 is TGTGCCAGCAGCCAAGATGGCCTAGCGGGTCTCCAAGAGACCCAGTACTTC.

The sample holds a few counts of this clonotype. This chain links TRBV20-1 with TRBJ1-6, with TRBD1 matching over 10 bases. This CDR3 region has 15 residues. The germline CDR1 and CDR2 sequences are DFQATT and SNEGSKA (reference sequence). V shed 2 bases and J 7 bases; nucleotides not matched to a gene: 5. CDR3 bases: TGCAGTGCTAGACAATCGGGACAGGGGAATTCACCCCTCCACTTT. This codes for CSARQSGQGNSPLHF.

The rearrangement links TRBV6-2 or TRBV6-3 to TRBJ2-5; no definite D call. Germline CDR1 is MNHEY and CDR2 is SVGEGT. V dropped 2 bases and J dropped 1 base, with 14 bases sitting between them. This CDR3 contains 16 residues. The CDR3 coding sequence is TGTGCCAGCAGTTACGCCCCGGACGGAGTCCAAGAGACCCAGTACTTC. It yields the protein CASSYAPDGVQETQYF.

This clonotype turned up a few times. This CDR3 is CATSTGQGYGNTQYF. The CDR3 nucleotides are TGTGCCACCAGCACTGGACAGGGGTATGGGAATACGCAGTATTTT. V gene TRBV15 combines with J gene TRBJ2-3; 9 bases are shared with TRBD1. Losses at the gene ends were 4 bases for V and 7 bases for J; bases not matched to a gene: 9. Germline V gene sequence: CDR1 LNHNV, CDR2 YYDKDF (reference sequence). The CDR3 has 15 amino acids. The full variable domain, with the rest looked up from reference TRBV15 and TRBJ2-3, is DAMVIQNPRYQVTQFGKPVTLSCSQTLNHNVMYWYQQKSSQAPKLLFHYYDKDFNNEADTPDNFQSRRPNTSFCFLDIRSPGLGDTAMYLCATSTGQGYGNTQYFGPGTRLTVL.

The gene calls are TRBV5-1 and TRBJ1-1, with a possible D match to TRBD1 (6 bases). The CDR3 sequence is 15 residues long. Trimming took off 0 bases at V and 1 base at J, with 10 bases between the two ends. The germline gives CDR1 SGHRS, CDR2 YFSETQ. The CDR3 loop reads CASSLALTGNTEAFF. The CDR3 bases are TGCGCCAGCAGCTTGGCCTTGACAGGGAACACTGAAGCTTTCTTT.

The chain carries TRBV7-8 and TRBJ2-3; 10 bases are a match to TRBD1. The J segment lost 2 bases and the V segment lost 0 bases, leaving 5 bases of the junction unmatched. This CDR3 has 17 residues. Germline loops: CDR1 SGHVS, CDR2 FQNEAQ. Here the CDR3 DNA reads TGTGCCAGCAGCTTAGCGCGGGACAGGGGAAACACAGATACGCAGTATTTT. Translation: CASSLARDRGNTDTQYF.

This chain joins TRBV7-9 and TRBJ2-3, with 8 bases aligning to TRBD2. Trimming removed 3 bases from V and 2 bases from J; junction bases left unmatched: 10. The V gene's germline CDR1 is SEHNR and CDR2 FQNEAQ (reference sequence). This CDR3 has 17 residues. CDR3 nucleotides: TGTGCCAGCAGCTTTTATTTTGGGACTAGGACCACAGATACGCAGTATTTT. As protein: CASSFYFGTRTTDTQYF.

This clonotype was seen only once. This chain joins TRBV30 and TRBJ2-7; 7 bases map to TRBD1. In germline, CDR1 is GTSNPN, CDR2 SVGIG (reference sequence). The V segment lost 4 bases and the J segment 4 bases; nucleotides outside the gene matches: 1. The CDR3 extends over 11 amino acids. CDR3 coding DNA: TGTGCCTGGAACAGGGGTTACGAGCAGTACTTC. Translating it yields CAWNRGYEQYF.

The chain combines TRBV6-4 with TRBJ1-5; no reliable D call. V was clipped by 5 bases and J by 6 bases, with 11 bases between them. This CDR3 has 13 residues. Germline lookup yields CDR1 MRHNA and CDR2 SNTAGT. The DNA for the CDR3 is TGTGCCAGCAGTTCCGAGGAGGGTCAGCCCCAGCATTTT. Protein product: CASSSEEGQPQHF.

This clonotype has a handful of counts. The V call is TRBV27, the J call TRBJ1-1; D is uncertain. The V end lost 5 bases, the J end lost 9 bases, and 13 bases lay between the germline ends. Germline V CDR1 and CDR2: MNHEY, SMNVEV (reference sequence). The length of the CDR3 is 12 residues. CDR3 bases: TGTGCCAGCAGTCTACAGAGTGGACAAGCTTTCTTT. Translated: CASSLQSGQAFF.

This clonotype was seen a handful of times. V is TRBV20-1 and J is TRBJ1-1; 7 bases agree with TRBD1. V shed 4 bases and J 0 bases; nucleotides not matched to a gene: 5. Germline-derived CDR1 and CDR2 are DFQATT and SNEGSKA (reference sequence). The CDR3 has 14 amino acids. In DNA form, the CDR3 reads TGCAGTGCTAAAGGGGGACAGATGAACACTGAAGCTTTCTTT. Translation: CSAKGGQMNTEAFF.

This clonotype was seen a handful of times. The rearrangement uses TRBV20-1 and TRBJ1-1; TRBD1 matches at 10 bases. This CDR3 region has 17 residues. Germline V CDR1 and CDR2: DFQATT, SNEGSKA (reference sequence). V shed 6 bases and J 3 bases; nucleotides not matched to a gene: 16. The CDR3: CSAPGTGEWGRDTEAFF. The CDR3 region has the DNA TGCAGTGCCCCAGGGACAGGGGAGTGGGGAAGAGACACTGAAGCTTTCTTT.

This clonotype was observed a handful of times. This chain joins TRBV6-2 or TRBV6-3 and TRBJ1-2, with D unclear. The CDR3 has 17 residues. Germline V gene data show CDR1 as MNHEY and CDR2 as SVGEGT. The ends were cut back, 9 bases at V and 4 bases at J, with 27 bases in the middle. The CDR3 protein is CASPSRAVGRKPYGYTF. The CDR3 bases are TGTGCCAGTCCTTCGCGAGCAGTTGGTAGGAAACCCTATGGCTACACCTTC.

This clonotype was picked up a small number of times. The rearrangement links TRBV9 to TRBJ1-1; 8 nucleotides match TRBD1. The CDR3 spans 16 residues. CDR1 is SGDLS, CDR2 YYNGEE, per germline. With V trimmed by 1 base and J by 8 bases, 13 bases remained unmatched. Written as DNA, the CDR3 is TGTGCCAGCAGCGTATCTCGAGACAGGGGAGGGGGGGAAGCTTTCTTT. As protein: CASSVSRDRGGGEAFF.

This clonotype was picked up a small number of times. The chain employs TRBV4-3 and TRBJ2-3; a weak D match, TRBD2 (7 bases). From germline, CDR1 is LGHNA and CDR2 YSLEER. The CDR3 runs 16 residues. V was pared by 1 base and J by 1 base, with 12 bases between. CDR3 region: CASSQGGGAGTDTQYF. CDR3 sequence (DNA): TGCGCCAGCAGCCAAGGAGGGGGGGCCGGCACAGATACGCAGTATTTT.

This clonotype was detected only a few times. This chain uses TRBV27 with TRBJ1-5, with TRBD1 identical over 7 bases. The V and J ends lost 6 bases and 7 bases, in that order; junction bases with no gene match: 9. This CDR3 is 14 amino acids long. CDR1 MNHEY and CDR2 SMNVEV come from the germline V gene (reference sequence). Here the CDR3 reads CASRARGPNQPQHF. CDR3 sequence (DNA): TGTGCCAGCAGGGCGAGGGGGCCCAACCAGCCCCAGCATTTT.

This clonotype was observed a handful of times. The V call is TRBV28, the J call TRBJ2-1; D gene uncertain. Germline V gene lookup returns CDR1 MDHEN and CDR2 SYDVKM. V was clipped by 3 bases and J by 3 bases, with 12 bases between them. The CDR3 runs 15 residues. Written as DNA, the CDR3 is TGTGCCAGCAGTTTTGTAACTGGCTTCTACAATGAGCAGTTCTTC. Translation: CASSFVTGFYNEQFF.

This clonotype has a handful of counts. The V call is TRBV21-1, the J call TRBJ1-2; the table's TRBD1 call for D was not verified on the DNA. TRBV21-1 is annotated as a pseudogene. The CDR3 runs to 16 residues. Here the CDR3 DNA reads TGTGCCAGCAGCAAAGGTCGGACAGGAATAGACTATGGCTACACCTTC. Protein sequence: CASSKGRTGIDYGYTF.

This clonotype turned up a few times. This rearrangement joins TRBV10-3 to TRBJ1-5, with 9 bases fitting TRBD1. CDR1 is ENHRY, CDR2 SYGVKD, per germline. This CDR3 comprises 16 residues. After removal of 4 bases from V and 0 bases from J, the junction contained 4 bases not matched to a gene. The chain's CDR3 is CAISGTGENSNQPQHF. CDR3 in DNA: TGTGCCATCAGTGGGACAGGGGAAAATAGCAATCAGCCCCAGCATTTT.

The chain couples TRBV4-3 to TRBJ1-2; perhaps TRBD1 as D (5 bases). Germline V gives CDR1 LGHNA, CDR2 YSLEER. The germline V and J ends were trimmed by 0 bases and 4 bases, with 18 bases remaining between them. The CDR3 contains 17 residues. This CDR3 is CASSQESPPRQFYGYTF. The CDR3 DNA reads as TGCGCCAGCAGCCAAGAATCCCCACCTCGACAGTTCTATGGCTACACCTTC.

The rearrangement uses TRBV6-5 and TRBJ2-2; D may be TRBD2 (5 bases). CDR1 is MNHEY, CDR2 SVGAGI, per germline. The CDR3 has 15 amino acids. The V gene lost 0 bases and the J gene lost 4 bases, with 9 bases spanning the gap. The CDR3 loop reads CASSYSGKFTGELFF. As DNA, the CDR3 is TGTGCCAGCAGTTACTCCGGGAAGTTCACCGGGGAGCTGTTTTTT.

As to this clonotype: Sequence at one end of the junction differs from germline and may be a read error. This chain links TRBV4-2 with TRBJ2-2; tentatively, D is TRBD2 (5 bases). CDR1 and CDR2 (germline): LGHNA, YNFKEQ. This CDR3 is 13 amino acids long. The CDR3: CAGGRVNAGELFF. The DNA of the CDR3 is TGTGCCGGAGGTAGGGTGAACGCCGGGGAGCTGTTTTTT.